Listed below are T cell receptor beta chains from one sample, sequenced in a study of cytomegalovirus exposure and HLA in healthy donors. Some clones are missing from TCRdb's copy, which holds only in-frame ones; the method was immunoSEQ multiplex PCR. The data contain some 130,000 clones, roughly 85% of them singletons. The specimen was PBMCs. The receptors here all came from a woman aged 25-40 years in good health and CMV-seropositive. CDR3s include the opening cysteine and the closing phenylalanine or tryptophan. Fields, in order: D gene, J gene, clone size, V gene, CDR3 DNA, CDR3 protein. D genes are given only for firm matches. Clone size is stated in some rows and not others, as once, few, many or a class when expanded.

. | TRBJ2-7 | . | TRBV5-1 | TGCGCCAGCACCCTTGTAGGGGTGGGGAACGAGCAGTACTTC | CASTLVGVGNEQYF
TRBD1 | TRBJ2-2 | . | TRBV2 | TGTGCCAGCTCCTGGACAGGGGGAACCGGGGAGCTGTTTTTT | CASSWTGGTGELFF
. | TRBJ2-1 | . | TRBV7-3 | TGTGCCAGCAGCTCTGGGGCGCCCCCCAATGAGCAGTTCTTC | CASSSGAPPNEQFF
. | TRBJ2-1 | . | TRBV10-1 | TGCGCCAGCAGTGATATCCCAGGGGTGCAGCAGTTCTTC | CASSDIPGVQQFF
. | TRBJ2-7 | . | TRBV6-4 | TGTGCCAGCAGTCGCGGGCCTAGCTATAGCGAGCAGTACTTC | CASSRGPSYSEQYF
TRBD2 | TRBJ2-7 | . | TRBV28 | TGTGCCAGCAGAGGACTAGACTCCTACGAGCAGTACTTC | CASRGLDSYEQYF
. | TRBJ1-2 | few | TRBV4-1 | TGCGCCAGCAGCCCCCTGGGCAGGGCCGAGCATGGCTACACCTTC | CASSPLGRAEHGYTF
. | TRBJ2-3 | . | TRBV18 | TGTGCCAGCTCACCGGGGGGTGATACGCAGTATTTT | CASSPGGDTQYF
. | TRBJ2-1 | . | TRBV5-6 | TGTGCCAGCAGCCCCGAACAGTCCTACAATGAGCAGTTCTTC | CASSPEQSYNEQFF
TRBD2 | TRBJ2-1 | . | TRBV7-9 | TGTGCCAGCAGCTCCAGCGGGGGGAGCGGGAGAGGGGCACACAATGAGCAGTTCTTC | CASSSSGGSGRGAHNEQFF
TRBD1 | TRBJ2-1 | . | TRBV5-1 | TGCGCCAGCAGCCTCGGGACAGGGCCGGAAGAGCAGTTCTTC | CASSLGTGPEEQFF
. | TRBJ2-1 | . | TRBV28 | TGTGCCAGCAGTCCCCCAGCCCTGCTAGGCAATGAGCAGTTCTTC | CASSPPALLGNEQFF
. | TRBJ2-5 | . | TRBV2 | TGTGCCAGCAGTGAGGGCGGGACTCAAGAGACCCAGTACTTC | CASSEGGTQETQYF
. | TRBJ1-1 | few | TRBV9 | TGTGCCAGCAGCGTTTCTTTTTGGAACACTGAAGCTTTCTTT | CASSVSFWNTEAFF
. | TRBJ1-4 | . | TRBV2 | TGTGCCAGCAGTCCCTTATGGGCCAGGGATAATGAAAAACTGTTTTTT | CASSPLWARDNEKLFF
TRBD1 | TRBJ2-7 | . | TRBV7-8 | TGTGCCAGCAGCTTTCCCCTCTCTTCGGGACAGGAAATCAACGAGCAGTACTTC | CASSFPLSSGQEINEQYF
. | TRBJ1-4 | few | TRBV29-1 | TGCAGCGTAGGGGGAAGGGAAAAACTGTTTTTT | CSVGGREKLFF
. | TRBJ1-1 | . | TRBV2 | TGTGCCAGCAGGGGGGCGAGGGGAGTGAACACTGAAGCTTTCTTT | CASRGARGVNTEAFF
TRBD2 | TRBJ2-1 | few | TRBV9 | TGTGCCAGCAGCATCCTTAGCGGGGGGTATAATGAGCAGTTCTTC | CASSILSGGYNEQFF
TRBD1 | TRBJ1-5 | . | TRBV28 | TGTGCCAGCAGTTTATCGGACAGGGAAGGTCAGCCCCAGCATTTT | CASSLSDREGQPQHF
. | TRBJ1-5 | . | TRBV6-1 | TGTGCCAGCAGTCCCACTTGGCAGGGCAATCAGCCCCAGCATTTT | CASSPTWQGNQPQHF
. | TRBJ1-5 | . | TRBV21-1 | TGTGCCAGCAGCAAGGGTCCCAGGGGAAGTCAGCCCCAGCATTTT | CASSKGPRGSQPQHF
TRBD1 | TRBJ1-6 | . | TRBV18 | TGTGCCAGCTCACCCACAGGGGAAGCTTCACCCCTCCACTTT | CASSPTGEASPLHF
TRBD2 | TRBJ2-2 | . | TRBV29-1 | TGCAGCGTTGACGGGGGGGGAGGCACCGGGGAGCTGTTTTTT | CSVDGGGGTGELFF
TRBD1 | TRBJ2-1 | . | TRBV28 | TGTGCCGCCCAGCAGGGGGCGAGTATCAATGAGCAGTTCTTC | CAAQQGASINEQFF
. | TRBJ1-1 | . | TRBV6-6 | TGTGCCAGCAGTTATGTGGCCGAAGACACTGAAGCTTTCTTT | CASSYVAEDTEAFF
TRBD2 | TRBJ2-7 | . | TRBV14 | TGTGCCAGCAGCCTATCCTTCCCCGGGACCCCGGGGGGCGAGCAGTACTTC | CASSLSFPGTPGGEQYF
. | TRBJ1-3 | . | TRBV25-1 | TGTGCCAGCAGTAGACTTAACTCTGGAAACACCATATATTTT | CASSRLNSGNTIYF
. | TRBJ1-3 | . | TRBV5-1 | TGCGCCAGCAGCTTGGAGACAATGGGCCTTGGAAACACCATATATTTT | CASSLETMGLGNTIYF
TRBD1 | TRBJ1-1 | . | TRBV4-2 | TGTGCCAGCAGCCAAGCCGGGACAGGGGCCGAGGAGTACACTGAAGCTTTCTTT | CASSQAGTGAEEYTEAFF
. | TRBJ1-1 | . | TRBV5-1 | TGCGCCAGCAGCTTAAGGGAGGGCACTGAAGCTTTCTTT | CASSLREGTEAFF
TRBD1 | TRBJ1-2 | . | TRBV7-2 | TGTGCCAGTAGCTCAACAGGGGGGGGCTACACCTTC | CASSSTGGGYTF
. | TRBJ1-1 | . | TRBV30 | TGTGCCTGGAGTGTGGGGAGTGGCACTGAAGCTTTCTTT | CAWSVGSGTEAFF
. | TRBJ1-2 | few | TRBV27 | TGTGCCAGCAGTTTAAACAGTAACTATGGCTACACCTTC | CASSLNSNYGYTF
TRBD2 | TRBJ2-7 | . | TRBV11-1 | TGTGCCAGCAGCGCACCCGCCGGGAGGGCCGAGTACGAGCAGTACTTC | CASSAPAGRAEYEQYF
TRBD2 | TRBJ2-7 | . | TRBV25-1 | TGTGCCAGCAGTCCGGGAGGGTCCCAATCCTACGAGCAGTACTTC | CASSPGGSQSYEQYF
TRBD1 | TRBJ1-4 | . | TRBV6-1 | TGTGCCAGCAGTACGGGGACAGGGGGTGAAAAACTGTTTTTT | CASSTGTGGEKLFF
TRBD2 | TRBJ2-3 | few | TRBV7-6 | TGTGCCAGCAGCTTAGCATCTGGTGGGGGGGGCACAGATACGCAGTATTTT | CASSLASGGGGTDTQYF
. | TRBJ1-2 | . | TRBV6-4 | TGTGCCAGCAGTGCGCCTGGAGGTCATGGCTACACCTTC | CASSAPGGHGYTF
. | TRBJ1-3 | . | TRBV7-9 | TGTGCCAGCAGCCCCGCCGGGTTGGGCTCTGGAAACACCATATATTTT | CASSPAGLGSGNTIYF
TRBD1 | TRBJ1-1 | . | TRBV6-5 | TGTGCCAGCAGGCCAGGACAGGGACACACTGAAGCTTTCTTT | CASRPGQGHTEAFF
. | TRBJ2-7 | . | TRBV28 | TGTGCCAGCAGTTACCTCGTGCCTACAGGGTTCGGAGATGAGCAGTACTTC | CASSYLVPTGFGDEQYF
. | TRBJ2-7 | . | TRBV7-9 | TGTTCCAGCAGCTCCCGGGGGTCGTCCGATGAGCAGTACTTC | CSSSSRGSSDEQYF
. | TRBJ2-5 | . | TRBV5-1 | TGCGCCAGCAGCTTGTTGGGGACTCAAGAGACCCAGTACTTC | CASSLLGTQETQYF